The rows below give T cell receptor beta chains drawn from one sample of a study of T-cell reconstitution after alpha-beta-depleted transplantation in children. Via MiXCR, TCRdb re-called the PCR reads, giving one row per CDR3 protein. This sample has approximately 800,000 distinct CDR3 sequences; 15% to 20% occur once, and the top ten carry about 5%. The sample consisted of PBMCs, mostly from graft donor cells, taken 360 days after TCRalphabeta/CD19-depleted stem cell transplant. The receptors were sampled from a male patient aged 5 to 17 who had a stem cell transplant for acute lymphoblastic leukemia, so the T cells may come from the graft donor. Each CDR3 is given with its conserved first and last residue. The order of the fields is V gene, J gene, clone size, D gene, CDR3 DNA, CDR3 protein. The D gene is left open where the match is weak. Rows may omit the clone size; those that give it use once, few, many or a size class.

TRBV18	TRBJ1-1	NA	NA	TGTGCCAGCTCACCATCCAAGTCAGGAACCGAAGCTTTCTTT	CASSPSKSGTEAFF
TRBV3-1	TRBJ2-7	NA	NA	TGTGCCAGCAGCCAAGGATCCTATGGAGGTTACGAGCAGTACTTC	CASSQGSYGGYEQYF
TRBV7-9	TRBJ2-7	few	NA	TGTGCCAGCACCCCAGAGGGGACCCATCTGGGGTTTTACGAGCAGTACTTC	CASTPEGTHLGFYEQYF
TRBV3-1	TRBJ2-3	NA	NA	TGTGCCAGCAGCCAAGGCCCAGGATCCACAGATACGCAGTATTTT	CASSQGPGSTDTQYF
TRBV4-1	TRBJ2-2	NA	TRBD2	TGCGCCAGCAGCCAAGGGCTAGCGGATTACACCGGGGAGCTGTTTTTT	CASSQGLADYTGELFF
TRBV27	TRBJ1-5	few	NA	TGTGCCAGCAGTTTATGGTTTGGAGATCAGCCCCAGCATTTT	CASSLWFGDQPQHF
TRBV7-9	TRBJ2-7	many	TRBD1	TGTGCCAGCAGCCTTTCCCGGGACAGTACCTACGAGCAGTACTTC	CASSLSRDSTYEQYF
TRBV12-3/TRBV12-4	TRBJ2-5	many	NA	TGTGCCAGCAGCCTGACAGGGCGGGGAGAGACCCAGTACTTC	CASSLTGRGETQYF
TRBV3-1	TRBJ2-6	few	TRBD2	TGTGCCTCCAGGAGACTAGCGAGCTCTGGGGCCAACGTCCTGACTTTC	CASRRLASSGANVLTF
TRBV29-1	TRBJ2-5	few	NA	TGCAGCGTCTCCGAGATACAAGAGACCCAGTACTTC	CSVSEIQETQYF
TRBV5-1	TRBJ2-2	many	TRBD2	TGCGCCAGCAGCGCGCCGGGACTAGCGGGAAAGGAGCTGTTTTTT	CASSAPGLAGKELFF
TRBV5-1	TRBJ2-6	NA	NA	TGCGCCAGCAACGTCTATGGGGGGGCCAACGTCCTGACTTTC	CASNVYGGANVLTF
TRBV7-9	TRBJ1-4	few	NA	TGTGCCAGCCATCAGGACCGGGGGGAAAAACTGTTTTTT	CASHQDRGEKLFF
TRBV18	TRBJ1-3	few	TRBD1	TGTGCCAGCTCACCGATGGGACAGACCCTTGGAAACACCATATATTTT	CASSPMGQTLGNTIYF
TRBV27	TRBJ2-4	few	NA	TGTGCCAGCAGTTGGGGGGCTGGGGGTCCTCAGTACTTC	CASSWGAGGPQYF
TRBV25-1	TRBJ2-1	many	TRBD2	TGTGCCAGCGGCGGGACTATCGAGCAGTTCTTC	CASGGTIEQFF
TRBV28	TRBJ2-1	many	TRBD2	TGTGCCAGCAGCTTAGCGGGGAGACCCTACAATGAGCAGTTCTTC	CASSLAGRPYNEQFF
TRBV20-1	TRBJ1-3	NA	NA	TGCAGTGCTCCGGCGGGCCGTAGCTCTGGAAACACCATATATTTT	CSAPAGRSSGNTIYF
TRBV25-1	TRBJ2-5	few	NA	TGTGCCAGCAGTGACAGGGGAGGGCAAGAGACCCAGTACTTC	CASSDRGGQETQYF
TRBV12-3/TRBV12-4	TRBJ2-1	few	TRBD2	TGTGCCAGCAGTGGCCCAGCGGGAGTTGACTTAAATGAGCAGTTCTTC	CASSGPAGVDLNEQFF
TRBV10-3	TRBJ2-5	many	NA	TGTGCCATCAGTGAGTCGACGGGTGGGGAGACCCAGTACTTC	CAISESTGGETQYF
TRBV2	TRBJ2-2	few	NA	TGTGCCAGCAGCTGGGTCGTGGGGGAGAACACCGGGGAGCTGTTTTTT	CASSWVVGENTGELFF